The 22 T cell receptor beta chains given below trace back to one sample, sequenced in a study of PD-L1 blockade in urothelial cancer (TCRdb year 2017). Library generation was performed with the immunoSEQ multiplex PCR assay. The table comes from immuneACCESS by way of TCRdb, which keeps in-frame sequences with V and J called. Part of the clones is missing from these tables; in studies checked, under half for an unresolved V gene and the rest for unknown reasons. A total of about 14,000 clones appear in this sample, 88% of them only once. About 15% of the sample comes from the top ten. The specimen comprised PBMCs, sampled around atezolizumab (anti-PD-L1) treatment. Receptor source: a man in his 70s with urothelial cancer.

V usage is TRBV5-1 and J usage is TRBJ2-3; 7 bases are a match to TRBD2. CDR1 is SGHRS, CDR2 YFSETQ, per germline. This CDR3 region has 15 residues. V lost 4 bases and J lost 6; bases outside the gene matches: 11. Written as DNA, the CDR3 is TGCGCCAGCAGCACTAGCGACCCTATATCTGATACGCAGTATTTT. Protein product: CASSTSDPISDTQYF.

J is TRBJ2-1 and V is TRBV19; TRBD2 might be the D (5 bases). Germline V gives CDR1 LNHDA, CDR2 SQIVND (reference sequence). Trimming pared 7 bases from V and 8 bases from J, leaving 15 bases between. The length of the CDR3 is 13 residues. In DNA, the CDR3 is TGTGCCAGTAATCCACACAGAGGGTATGAGCAGTTCTTC. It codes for CASNPHRGYEQFF.

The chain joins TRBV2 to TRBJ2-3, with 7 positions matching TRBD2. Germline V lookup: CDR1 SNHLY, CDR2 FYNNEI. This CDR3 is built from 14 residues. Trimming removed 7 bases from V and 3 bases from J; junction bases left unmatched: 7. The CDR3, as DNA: TGTGCCAGCAATCGAGCGGGGCCTACAGATACGCAGTATTTT. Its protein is CASNRAGPTDTQYF.

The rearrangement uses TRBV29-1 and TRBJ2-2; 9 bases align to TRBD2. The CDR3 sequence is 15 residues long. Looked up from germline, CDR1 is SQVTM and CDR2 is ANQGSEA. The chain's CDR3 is CRPRNCASGARELFF. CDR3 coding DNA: TGCAGACCACGAAATTGCGCTAGCGGGGCCCGGGAGCTGTTTTTT.

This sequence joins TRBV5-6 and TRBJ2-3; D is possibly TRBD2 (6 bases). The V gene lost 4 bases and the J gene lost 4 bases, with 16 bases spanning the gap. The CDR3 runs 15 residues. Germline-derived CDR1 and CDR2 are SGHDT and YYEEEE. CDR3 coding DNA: TGTGCCAGCAGCCCGGCGGGGTTCTGGGCAGATACGCAGTATTTT. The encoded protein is CASSPAGFWADTQYF.

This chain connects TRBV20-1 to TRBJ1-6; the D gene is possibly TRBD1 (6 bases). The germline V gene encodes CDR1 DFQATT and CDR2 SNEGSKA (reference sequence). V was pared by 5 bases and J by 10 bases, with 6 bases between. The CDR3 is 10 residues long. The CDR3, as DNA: TGCAGTGCTGGACAGTCACCCCTCCACTTT. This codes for CSAGQSPLHF.

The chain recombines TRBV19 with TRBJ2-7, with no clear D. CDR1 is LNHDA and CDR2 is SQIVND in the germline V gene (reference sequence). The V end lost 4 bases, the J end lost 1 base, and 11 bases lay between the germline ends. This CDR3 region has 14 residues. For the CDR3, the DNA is TGTGCCAGTAGTAGAGACGGGTGGTCCTACGAGCAGTACTTC. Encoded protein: CASSRDGWSYEQYF.

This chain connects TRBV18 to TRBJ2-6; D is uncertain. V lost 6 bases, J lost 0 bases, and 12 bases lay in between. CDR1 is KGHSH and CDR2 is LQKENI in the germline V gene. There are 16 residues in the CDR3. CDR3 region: CASSPEITSGANVLTF. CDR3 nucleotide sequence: TGTGCCAGCTCGCCGGAGATCACCTCTGGGGCCAACGTCCTGACTTTC.

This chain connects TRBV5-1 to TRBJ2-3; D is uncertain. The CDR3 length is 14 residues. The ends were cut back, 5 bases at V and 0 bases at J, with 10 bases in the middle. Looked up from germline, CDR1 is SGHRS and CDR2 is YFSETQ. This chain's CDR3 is CASREAPSTDTQYF. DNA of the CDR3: TGCGCCAGCAGAGAGGCGCCTAGCACAGATACGCAGTATTTT.

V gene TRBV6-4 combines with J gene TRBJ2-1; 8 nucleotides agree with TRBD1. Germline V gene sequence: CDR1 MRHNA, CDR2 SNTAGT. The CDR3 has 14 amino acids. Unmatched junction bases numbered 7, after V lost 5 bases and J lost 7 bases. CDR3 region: CASSRTGYTNEQFF. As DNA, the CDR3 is TGTGCCAGCAGTAGGACAGGGTACACAAATGAGCAGTTCTTC.

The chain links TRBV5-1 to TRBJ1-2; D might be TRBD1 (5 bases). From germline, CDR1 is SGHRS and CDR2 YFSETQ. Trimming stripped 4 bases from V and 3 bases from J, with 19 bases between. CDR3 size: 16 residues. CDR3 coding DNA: TGCGCCAGCAGCCCGACATACCAGACAGTACACTATGGCTACACCTTC. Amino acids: CASSPTYQTVHYGYTF.

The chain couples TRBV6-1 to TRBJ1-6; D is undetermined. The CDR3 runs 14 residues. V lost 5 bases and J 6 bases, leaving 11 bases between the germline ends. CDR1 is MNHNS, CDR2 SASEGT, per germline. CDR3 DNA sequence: TGTGCCAGCAGTCCAGTCCGGGTTAATTCACCCCTCCACTTT. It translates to CASSPVRVNSPLHF.

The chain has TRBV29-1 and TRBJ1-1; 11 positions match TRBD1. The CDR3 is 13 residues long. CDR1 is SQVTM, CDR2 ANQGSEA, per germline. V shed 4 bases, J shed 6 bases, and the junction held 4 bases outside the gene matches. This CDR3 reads CSVGVGQGAEAFF. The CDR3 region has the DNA TGCAGCGTTGGCGTGGGACAGGGGGCTGAAGCTTTCTTT.

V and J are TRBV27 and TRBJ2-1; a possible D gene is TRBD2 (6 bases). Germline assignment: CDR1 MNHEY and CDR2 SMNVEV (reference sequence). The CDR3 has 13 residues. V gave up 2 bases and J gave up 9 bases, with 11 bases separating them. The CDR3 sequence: CASSLGAGTEQFF. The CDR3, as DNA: TGTGCCAGCAGTTTAGGGGCGGGGACTGAGCAGTTCTTC.

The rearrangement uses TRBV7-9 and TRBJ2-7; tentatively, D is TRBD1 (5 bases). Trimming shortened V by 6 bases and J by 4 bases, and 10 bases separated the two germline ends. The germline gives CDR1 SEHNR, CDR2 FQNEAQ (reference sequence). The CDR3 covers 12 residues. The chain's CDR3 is CASSYSGYEQYF. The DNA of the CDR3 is TGTGCCAGCAGTTACTCAGGGTACGAGCAGTACTTC. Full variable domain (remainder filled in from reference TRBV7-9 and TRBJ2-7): DTGVSQNPRHKITKRGQNVTFRCDPISEHNRLYWYRQTLGQGPEFLTYFQNEAQLEKSRLLSDRFSAERPKGSFSTLEIQRTEQGDSAMYLCASSYSGYEQYFGPGTRLTVT.

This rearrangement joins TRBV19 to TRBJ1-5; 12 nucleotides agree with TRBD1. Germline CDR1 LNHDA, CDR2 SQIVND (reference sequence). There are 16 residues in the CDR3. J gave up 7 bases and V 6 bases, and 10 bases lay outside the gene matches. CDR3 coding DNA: TGTGCCAGTAGACTCGGGACAGGGGGCGAGTGGCAGCCCCAGCATTTT. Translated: CASRLGTGGEWQPQHF.

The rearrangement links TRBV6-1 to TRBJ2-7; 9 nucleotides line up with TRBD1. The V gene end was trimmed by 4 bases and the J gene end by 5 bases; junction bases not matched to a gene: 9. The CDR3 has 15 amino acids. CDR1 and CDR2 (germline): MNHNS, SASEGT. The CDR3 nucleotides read TGTGCCAGCAGTGTCGACCCGTGGGACAGGGACGAGCAGTACTTC. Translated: CASSVDPWDRDEQYF.

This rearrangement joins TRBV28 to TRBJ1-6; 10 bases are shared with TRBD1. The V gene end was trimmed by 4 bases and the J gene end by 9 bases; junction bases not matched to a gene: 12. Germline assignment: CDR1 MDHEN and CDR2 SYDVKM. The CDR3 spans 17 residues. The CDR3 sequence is CASSSLPGQGIGSPLHF. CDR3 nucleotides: TGTGCCAGCAGTTCACTCCCGGGACAGGGGATAGGTTCACCCCTCCACTTT.

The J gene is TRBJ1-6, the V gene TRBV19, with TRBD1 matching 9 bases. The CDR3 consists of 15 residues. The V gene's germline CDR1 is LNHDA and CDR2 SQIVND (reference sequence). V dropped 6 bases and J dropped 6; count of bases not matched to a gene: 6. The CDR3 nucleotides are TGTGCCAGTAGAAACCCGGGACAGGGTAATTCACCCCTCCACTTT. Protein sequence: CASRNPGQGNSPLHF.

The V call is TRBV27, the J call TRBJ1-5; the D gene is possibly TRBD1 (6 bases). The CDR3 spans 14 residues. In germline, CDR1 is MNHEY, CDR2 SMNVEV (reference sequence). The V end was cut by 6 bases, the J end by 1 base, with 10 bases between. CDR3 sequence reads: CASRGAASNQPQHF. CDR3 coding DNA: TGTGCCAGCAGGGGGGCCGCAAGCAATCAGCCCCAGCATTTT.

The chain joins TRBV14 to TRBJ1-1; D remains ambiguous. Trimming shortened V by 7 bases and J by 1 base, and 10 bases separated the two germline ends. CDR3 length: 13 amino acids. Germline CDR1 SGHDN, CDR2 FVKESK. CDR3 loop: CASIDTTNTEAFF. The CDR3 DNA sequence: TGTGCCAGCATCGACACCACGAACACTGAAGCTTTCTTT.

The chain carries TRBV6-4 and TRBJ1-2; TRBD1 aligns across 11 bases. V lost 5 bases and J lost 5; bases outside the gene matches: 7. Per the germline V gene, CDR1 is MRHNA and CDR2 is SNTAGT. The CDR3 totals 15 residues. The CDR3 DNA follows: TGTGCCAGCAGTCTTGGACAGGGGGCTCGATATGGCTACACCTTC. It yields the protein CASSLGQGARYGYTF.